This entry concerns a single T cell receptor (beta chain). This sample was taken from a study of shared clonotypes between healthy human individuals. Libraries were prepared by immunoSEQ multiplex PCR; TCRdb keeps only in-frame clonotypes and omits some of them. The sample records roughly 450,000 clones, 79% being singletons. The germline gives CDR1 SNHLY, CDR2 FYNNEI. CDR3 length: 17 amino acids. After removal of 7 bases from V and 5 bases from J, the junction contained 16 bases not matched to a gene. Sequencing input: PBMCs. V gene TRBV2 combines with J gene TRBJ2-5; 10 bases align to TRBD2. This sequence originates from a middle-aged woman in good health. Some clones in this sample may be carry-over from other donors' samples. The CDR3 region has the DNA TGTGCCAGCAAGGCTAGCGGGAGTGAGTGGAGTATTGAGACCCAGTACTTC. The encoded protein is CASKASGSEWSIETQYF.